The sequence of this TCR beta chain was determined in a study of CD8 T cells in Susac syndrome. Study details: Treatment status at blood draw for the Susac syndrome patients was therapy-naive, corticosteroids, or intravenous immunoglobulin alone. Study outcomes and limitations: None of the CD4+ T cell repertoires in Susac syndrome showed clonal expansion.

RNA, at 0.5 to 1 ug, was reverse transcribed with random hexamers. Coverage of TCR beta CDR3 amplification by immunoSEQ multiplex PCR extended to 54 Vbeta and 13 Jbeta. TCRdb re-called the immunoSEQ multiplex PCR reads through MiXCR, storing one row per CDR3 protein. The table includes a few hundred thousand distinct CDR3 sequences, about 95% detected once. Negative isolation yielded CD8+ and CD4+ T cells; FACS enriched TEMRA cells. Regarding this clonotype: Its antigen is currently unknown.

The CDR3 consists of 12 residues. Germline assignment: CDR1 DFQATT and CDR2 SNEGSKA (reference sequence). Between the trimmed V and J ends, which lost 5 bases and 2 bases, there was a span of 10 bases. This chain links TRBV20-1 with TRBJ2-7; either TRBD1 or TRBD2 may fit D (5 bases each). Material for sequencing was CD4+ T cells from PBMCs. The receptor comes from a human donor with Susac syndrome. The CDR3 DNA follows: TGCAGTGCTCAGGGACGGACCTACGAGCAGTACTTC. Its translation: CSAQGRTYEQYF.